This TCR beta chain was recorded in a study of T cells in women clearing cervical HPV infection. Overall study: Women with histologically confirmed HPV16-related CIN3 or worse, 2 with invasive cancer, served as cases.

The CDR3 runs to 15 residues. Per the germline V gene, CDR1 is GTSNPN and CDR2 is SVGIG (reference sequence). V was shortened by 4 bases and J by 2 bases, with 14 bases between the two germline ends. A remark on this clone: What it binds is unknown. With the read ending 3 residues before the CDR3 end, the germline J gene is used to fill in that end.

The study's findings and limits: CIN3+ cases had significantly higher TCR repertoire richness than controls, but evenness did not differ.

This table comes from immunoSEQ multiplex PCR, and its TCRdb copy is limited to in-frame clones, with some not included. Listed are roughly 22,000 clones; about 3.3% falls within the top ten. Material: blood buffy coat. The chain recombines TRBV30 with TRBJ1-4; no reliable D call. The TCR originated in a woman between 18 and 70 years old with a cervical HPV16 infection that either progressed to CIN3+ or cleared (not recorded which). The sequenced part of the CDR3 DNA is TGTGCCTGGACCCCTTATCGGGGTACTAATGAAAAA. This translates into CAWTPYRGTNEK. The entire CDR3 reads CAWTPYRGTNEKLFF.